This T cell receptor beta chain was recovered during a study of post-analysis software for immune sequencing data. Tagging with unique molecular identifiers was a feature of the TCR beta cDNA libraries. TCRdb redid the calling of the PCR reads with MiXCR, one entry per CDR3 protein. The sample holds 380,000 or so distinct CDR3 sequences; roughly 38% are singletons and the top ten take around 15%. The CDR3 covers 13 residues. The germline V gene has CDR1 SQVTM and CDR2 ANQGSEA. With 3 bases removed from V and 2 bases from J, the gap between germline ends came to 8 bases. This clonotype was seen a handful of times. The target antigen is unknown. Study results and caveats: Co-batched samples clustered tightly together by F measure. Included in a set of roughly five TRBV segments more frequent in patients than controls were TRBV5-6, TRBV5-1 and TRBV20-1. Significantly lower normalized Chao1 diversity was seen in multiple sclerosis patients than in controls.

Material for sequencing was blood. V usage is TRBV29-1 and J usage is TRBJ1-5; maybe TRBD1 (6 bases). This receptor was taken from a girl aged 5-17 years with multiple sclerosis. CDR3 sequence reads: CSVDPGGNQPQHF. CDR3 DNA sequence: TGCAGCGTTGATCCAGGGGGCAATCAGCCCCAGCATTTT. Supplemented by reference TRBV29-1 and TRBJ1-5, the full variable domain reads SAVISQKPSRDICQRGTSLTIQCQVDSQVTMMFWYRQQPGQSLTLIATANQGSEATYESGFVIDKFPISRPNLTFSTLTVSNMSPEDSSIYLCSVDPGGNQPQHFGDGTRLSIL.